Following are 3 T cell receptor beta chains from one sample sequenced in a study of blood T cells in healthy people across ages. A second about 6 to 12 cycle PCR used barcoded and J-beta primers. TCRdb independently ran MiXCR on the 5' RACE reads; one entry per CDR3 protein. The sample carries some 1,800,000 distinct CDR3 sequences, 35% to 50% recorded once. Sequenced input: blood. All receptors derive from a human donor in good health.

Worth noting for this clonotype: A read error may be the cause here, since a much bigger clone is one base away. The chain recombines TRBV18 with TRBJ2-5; D ambiguous. Matching the DNA end better, TRBJ2-7 makes the J call doubtful. CDR1 is KGHSH, CDR2 LQKENI, per germline. CDR3 length: 14 amino acids. The chain's CDR3 is CASSPPIRANEQYF. Written as DNA, the CDR3 is TGTGCCAGCTCACCCCCGATCCGTGCGAACGAGCAGTACTTC.

This clonotype was observed a few times. The chain has TRBV7-2 and TRBJ2-7; unclear D gene. Germline CDR1 reads SGHTA; CDR2 reads FQGNSA. This CDR3 has 16 residues. The V end was cut by 1 base, the J end by 5 bases, with 18 bases between. The DNA of the CDR3 is TGTGCCAGCAGCTTAGGAGGCCCATCGTTAGGGAACGAGCAGTACTTC. Encoded protein: CASSLGGPSLGNEQYF. The variable domain in full, completed from reference TRBV7-2 and TRBJ2-7, reads GAGVSQSPSNKVTEKGKDVELRCDPISGHTALYWYRQSLGQGLEFLIYFQGNSAPDKSGLPSDRFSAERTGGSVSTLTIQRTQQEDSAVYLCASSLGGPSLGNEQYFGPGTRLTVT.

The chain links TRBV5-1 to TRBJ1-2; the match to TRBD1 covers 8 bases. Germline V gene data show CDR1 as SGHRS and CDR2 as YFSETQ. The CDR3 extends over 15 amino acids. J gave up 3 bases and V 4 bases, and 8 bases lay outside the gene matches. The CDR3 nucleotides read TGCGCCAGCAGCGCCGGACAGGGAACGGACTATGGCTACACCTTC. It specifies CASSAGQGTDYGYTF. Supplemented by reference TRBV5-1 and TRBJ1-2, the full variable domain reads KAGVTQTPRYLIKTRGQQVTLSCSPISGHRSVSWYQQTPGQGLQFLFEYFSETQRNKGNFPGRFSGRQFSNSRSEMNVSTLELGDSALYLCASSAGQGTDYGYTFGSGTRLTVV.